The clone carrying this T cell receptor (beta chain) was detected once. These data come from a study of shared clonotypes between healthy human individuals. Generated by immunoSEQ multiplex PCR, the TCRdb table keeps only in-frame clones and is missing some. This table holds around 1.4 million clones, approximately 98.5% found once. The TCR comes from a man aged 25 to 45 in good health. Sequences were obtained from naive CD4+ T cells sorted from blood. This sample's subset: CD45RA+ positively selected.

This CDR3 reads CASSFRSGSSYEQYF. The CDR3 region has the DNA TGTGCCAGCAGTTTTCGTAGCGGGAGTTCCTACGAGCAGTACTTC. J is TRBJ2-7 and V is TRBV27; 9 positions match TRBD2. Trimming took 3 bases from V and 1 from J; bases not matched to a gene: 4. The CDR3 runs to 15 residues. CDR1 is MNHEY, CDR2 SMNVEV, per germline (reference sequence).